This TCR beta chain is from a study of Graves' ophthalmopathy and Graves' hyperthyroidism. The V end was cut by 4 bases, the J end by 5 bases, with 5 bases between. There are 11 residues in the CDR3. The V gene's germline CDR1 is MNHEY and CDR2 SVGAGI. RNA transcripts were the template, and TCR beta CDR3 regions were amplified from them. HTBI primers were used in a first-round RT-PCR, which preceded a second-round multiplex PCR. TCRdb redid the calling of the multiplex PCR reads with MiXCR, one entry per CDR3 protein. The data show 1 million to 1.3 million distinct CDR3 sequences, less than 45% seen once. General study results and limits: Ophthalmopathy could be told apart from stable hyperthyroidism by a 13-signature model (approximately 90% sensitivity, roughly 81% specificity).

Included hyperthyroidism patients were aged 18 to 65 and newly diagnosed (under 2 months' duration). Uncontrolled infections, pregnancy, lactation or other autoimmune diseases led to patient exclusion. This clonotype has a single count. Its antigen is as yet unknown. This clonotype was obtained from an adult man with Graves' hyperthyroidism. Sequenced material: peripheral blood or thyroid tissue (not recorded which). This chain joins TRBV6-5 and TRBJ1-2, with no clear D. CDR3 sequence: CASSSLYGYTF. The CDR3 DNA is TGTGCCAGCAGTTCCCTTTATGGCTACACCTTC.